A selection of T cell receptor beta chains follows, all from one sample in a study of molecular identifiers for immune sequencing clone quantification. TCRdb called the PCR reads again in MiXCR, with one record for every CDR3 protein. The table shows 600,000 to 650,000 distinct CDR3 sequences, with roughly 21% occurring only once. Sequencing was done on a sample of naive CD8+ T cells from blood, with Jurkat cell RNA spiked in. Receptors originate from a human donor in good health. Some libraries in this study had Jurkat cell RNA spiked in. The CDR3 runs from the conserved cysteine through the conserved F or W. The D gene is left open where the match is weak. A row's size may be missing; if present it is once, few, many or a size class.

d_call,v_call,j_call,clone_size,cdr3_aa,cdr3_nt
NA,TRBV5-3,TRBJ1-5,many,CARSPCRGNQPQHF,TGTGCCAGATCGCCCTGCCGTGGCAATCAGCCCCAGCATTTT
NA,TRBV30,TRBJ1-3,NA,CAWRLRTSSGNTIYF,TGTGCCTGGAGACTAAGGACGTCCTCTGGAAACACCATATATTTT
NA,TRBV2,TRBJ2-7,many,CASRGERNQYF,TGTGCCAGCAGGGGGGAGCGGAACCAGTACTTC
NA,TRBV19,TRBJ2-7,many,CASSITTGSYEQYF,TGTGCCAGTAGTATAACGACAGGATCCTACGAGCAGTACTTC
TRBD1,TRBV20-1,TRBJ1-4,NA,CSAGTGRDEKLFF,TGCAGTGCGGGGACAGGTCGAGATGAAAAACTGTTTTTT
NA,TRBV7-9,TRBJ2-3,many,CASSLPAGYTQYF,TGTGCCAGCAGCTTACCTGCAGGGTATACGCAGTATTTT
TRBD1,TRBV7-9,TRBJ1-1,many,CASSTETGIVLSEAFF,TGTGCCAGCAGCACCGAGACAGGGATCGTCCTCTCTGAAGCTTTCTTT
TRBD1,TRBV30,TRBJ1-4,NA,CAWTGGDEKLFF,TGTGCCTGGACAGGGGGCGATGAAAAACTGTTTTTT
TRBD2,TRBV7-9,TRBJ2-5,NA,CASSSIWRGDEETLYF,TGTGCCAGCAGCTCCATCTGGCGGGGGGATGAAGAGACCCTGTACTTC
NA,TRBV9,TRBJ2-6,NA,CASSLTYRPIGDSGANVLTF,TGTGCCAGCAGCCTAACCTACCGGCCAATTGGGGACTCTGGGGCCAACGTCCTGACTTTC
TRBD1,TRBV28,TRBJ2-7,many,CASSSRTGRYEQYF,TGTGCCAGCAGTTCCAGGACAGGGCGCTACGAGCAGTACTTC
TRBD1,TRBV6-1,TRBJ1-4,many,CARPGQANEKLFF,TGTGCCAGACCGGGACAGGCTAATGAAAAACTGTTTTTT
NA,TRBV2,TRBJ2-7,few,CASSDRPATTYEQYF,TGTGCCAGCAGTGATCGGCCTGCCACCACCTACGAGCAGTACTTC
TRBD2,TRBV14,TRBJ2-5,many,CASSQDILAGGPQETQYF,TGTGCCAGCAGCCAAGATATTCTAGCGGGAGGGCCGCAAGAGACCCAGTACTTC
TRBD1,TRBV12-3/TRBV12-4,TRBJ1-2,few,CASSQSAGQGNYGYTF,TGTGCCAGCAGCCAATCGGCCGGACAGGGGAACTATGGCTACACCTTC
NA,TRBV5-6,TRBJ1-5,many,CASSLAWGQPQHF,TGTGCCAGCAGCTTGGCATGGGGTCAGCCCCAGCATTTT
NA,TRBV12-3/TRBV12-4,TRBJ2-1,NA,CASSSTDYNEQFF,TGTGCCAGCAGTTCGACAGACTACAATGAGCAGTTCTTC
NA,TRBV12-3/TRBV12-4,TRBJ2-5,many,CASSIRDNKFQETQYF,TGTGCCAGCAGTATCCGGGACAATAAGTTCCAAGAGACCCAGTACTTC
TRBD2,TRBV9,TRBJ2-7,many,CASSGELAPAHEQYF,TGTGCCAGCAGCGGGGAACTAGCGCCCGCCCACGAGCAGTACTTC
NA,TRBV11-2,TRBJ2-6,many,CASSIYGSGANVLTF,TGTGCCAGCAGCATTTACGGCTCTGGGGCCAACGTCCTGACTTTC
NA,TRBV10-3,TRBJ2-5,NA,CAISHPTLSRGLGETQYF,TGTGCCATCAGTCACCCTACACTTTCCAGGGGACTGGGGGAGACCCAGTACTTC
NA,TRBV20-1,TRBJ1-3,many,CSAQGPNSGNTIYF,TGCAGTGCCCAGGGTCCCAACTCTGGAAACACCATATATTTT
TRBD1,TRBV20-1,TRBJ2-7,few,CSAFNRGLTYEQYF,TGCAGTGCTTTTAACAGGGGCCTAACCTACGAGCAGTACTTC
NA,TRBV7-6,TRBJ2-7,many,CASSLADQGTYEQYF,TGTGCCAGCAGCTTAGCGGATCAGGGGACCTACGAGCAGTACTTC
NA,TRBV7-2,TRBJ2-5,many,CASSLRQEQETQYF,TGTGCCAGCAGCTTGAGGCAGGAGCAAGAGACCCAGTACTTC
NA,TRBV24-1,TRBJ2-2,many,CATGDDLNTGELFF,TGTGCCACGGGCGACGACCTGAACACCGGGGAGCTGTTTTTT
TRBD2,TRBV30,TRBJ2-7,NA,CAWSVASGGYYEQYF,TGTGCCTGGAGTGTTGCTAGCGGGGGTTATTACGAGCAGTACTTC
NA,TRBV9,TRBJ2-1,NA,CASSVGIAGYNGQFF,TGTGCCAGCAGCGTAGGAATAGCAGGGTACAATGGGCAGTTCTTC
NA,TRBV28,TRBJ1-5,NA,CASGQTGESNQPQHF,TGTGCCAGCGGCCAAACGGGGGAGAGCAATCAGCCCCAGCATTTT
NA,TRBV6-2/TRBV6-3,TRBJ2-1,few,CASSYLSNEQFF,TGTGCCAGCAGTTACTTGTCGAATGAGCAGTTCTTC
NA,TRBV28,TRBJ1-5,few,CASQDYSNQPQHF,TGTGCCAGCCAGGATTATAGCAATCAGCCCCAGCATTTT
TRBD1,TRBV7-9,TRBJ1-2,many,CASSLGQGNYGYTF,TGTGCCAGCAGCCTGGGACAGGGGAACTATGGCTACACCTTC
NA,TRBV6-1,TRBJ2-7,many,CASSETRDRLGIYEQYF,TGTGCCAGCAGTGAGACCAGGGACCGCCTGGGTATCTACGAGCAGTACTTC
TRBD1,TRBV7-3,TRBJ2-5,few,CASSPGTGGIQETQYF,TGTGCCAGCAGCCCTGGGACAGGGGGGATTCAAGAGACCCAGTACTTC
TRBD2,TRBV11-2,TRBJ2-1,many,CASSLGYSTGRYNEQFF,TGTGCCAGCAGCTTAGGCTATAGTACCGGGAGGTACAATGAGCAGTTCTTC
NA,TRBV9,TRBJ1-5,many,CASSVRSGQPQHF,TGTGCCAGCAGCGTACGGTCCGGCCAGCCCCAGCATTTT
NA,TRBV7-9,TRBJ2-5,NA,CASSPRSEATETQYF,TGTGCCAGCAGCCCGAGATCAGAGGCAACGGAGACCCAGTACTTC
TRBD1,TRBV12-3/TRBV12-4,TRBJ2-5,many,CASSQGQTQETQYF,TGTGCCAGCAGTCAGGGACAGACCCAAGAGACCCAGTACTTC
NA,TRBV29-1,TRBJ2-6,many,CSVVWGAGANVLTF,TGCAGCGTTGTCTGGGGAGCTGGGGCCAACGTCCTGACTTTC
NA,TRBV6-5,TRBJ2-7,many,CASSGGLTYEQYF,TGTGCCAGCAGTGGGGGACTTACCTACGAGCAGTACTTC
NA,TRBV27,TRBJ1-1,many,CASSLDRRTEAFF,TGTGCCAGCAGTCTAGACAGGAGAACTGAAGCTTTCTTT
TRBD2,TRBV9,TRBJ2-7,many,CASSVSGGSYEQYF,TGTGCCAGCAGCGTAAGCGGGGGCTCCTACGAGCAGTACTTC
TRBD2,TRBV11-2,TRBJ2-3,many,CASRPSGGAKDTQYF,TGTGCCAGCAGGCCTAGCGGGGGGGCCAAAGATACGCAGTATTTT
TRBD1,TRBV12-3/TRBV12-4,TRBJ1-2,few,CASSPRLTGTFYGYTF,TGTGCCAGCAGTCCTCGCTTGACAGGGACCTTCTATGGCTACACCTTC
NA,TRBV7-6,TRBJ2-5,many,CASSLTRGETQYF,TGTGCCAGCAGCCTTACCCGAGGAGAGACCCAGTACTTC
TRBD1,TRBV4-1,TRBJ1-1,many,CASSLRDRGTEAFF,TGCGCCAGCAGCCTCCGGGACAGGGGCACTGAAGCTTTCTTT
NA,TRBV11-2,TRBJ2-1,many,CASSSIGGSNEQFF,TGTGCCAGCAGCTCAATTGGGGGCTCCAATGAGCAGTTCTTC
NA,TRBV18,TRBJ2-6,many,CASSPPDPGANVLTF,TGTGCCAGCTCACCACCGGATCCTGGGGCCAACGTCCTGACTTTC
TRBD1,TRBV15,TRBJ2-7,many,CATTMDRGSYEQYF,TGTGCCACTACCATGGACAGGGGATCCTACGAGCAGTACTTC